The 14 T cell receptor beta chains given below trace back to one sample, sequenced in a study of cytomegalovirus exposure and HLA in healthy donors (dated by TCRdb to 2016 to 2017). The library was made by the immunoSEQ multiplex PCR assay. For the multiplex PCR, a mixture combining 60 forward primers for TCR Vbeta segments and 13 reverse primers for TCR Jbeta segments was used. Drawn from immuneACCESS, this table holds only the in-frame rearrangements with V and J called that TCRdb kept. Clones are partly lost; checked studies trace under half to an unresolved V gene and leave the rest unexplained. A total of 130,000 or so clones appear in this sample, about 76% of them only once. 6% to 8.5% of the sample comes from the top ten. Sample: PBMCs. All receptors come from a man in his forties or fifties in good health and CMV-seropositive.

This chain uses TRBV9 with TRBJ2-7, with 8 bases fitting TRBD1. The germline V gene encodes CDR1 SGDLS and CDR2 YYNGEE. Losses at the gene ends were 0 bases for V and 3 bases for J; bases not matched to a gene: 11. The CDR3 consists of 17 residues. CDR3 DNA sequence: TGTGCCAGCAGCGTAGGCCCCCGGCGACAGGGGAACTACGAGCAGTACTTC. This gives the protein CASSVGPRRQGNYEQYF.

The CDR3 DNA sequence: TGTGCCAGCAGCTTGAGAGGCCTTTCGAGCTATGGCTACACCTTC. It specifies CASSLRGLSSYGYTF. The chain is built from TRBV27 and TRBJ1-2; D not certain. The CDR3 sequence is 15 residues long. V was trimmed by 6 bases and J by 4 bases, leaving 18 bases between them. The V gene's germline CDR1 is MNHEY and CDR2 SMNVEV (reference sequence).

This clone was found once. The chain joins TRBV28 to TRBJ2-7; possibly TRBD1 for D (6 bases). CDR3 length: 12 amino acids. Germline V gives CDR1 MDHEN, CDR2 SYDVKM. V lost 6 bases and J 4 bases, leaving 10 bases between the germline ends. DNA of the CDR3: TGTGCCAGCAGCTCGGACAGTTACGAGCAGTACTTC. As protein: CASSSDSYEQYF. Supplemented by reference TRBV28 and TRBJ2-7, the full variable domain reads DVKVTQSSRYLVKRTGEKVFLECVQDMDHENMFWYRQDPGLGLRLIYFSYDVKMKEKGDIPEGYSVSREKKERFSLILESASTNQTSMYLCASSSDSYEQYFGPGTRLTVT.

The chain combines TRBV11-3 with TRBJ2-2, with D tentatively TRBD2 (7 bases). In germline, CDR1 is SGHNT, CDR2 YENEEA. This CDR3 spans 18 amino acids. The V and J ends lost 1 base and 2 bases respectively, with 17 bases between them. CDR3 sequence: CASSLVRGRTINTGELFF. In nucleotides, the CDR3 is TGTGCCAGCAGCTTAGTGCGGGGGCGAACTATTAACACCGGGGAGCTGTTTTTT.

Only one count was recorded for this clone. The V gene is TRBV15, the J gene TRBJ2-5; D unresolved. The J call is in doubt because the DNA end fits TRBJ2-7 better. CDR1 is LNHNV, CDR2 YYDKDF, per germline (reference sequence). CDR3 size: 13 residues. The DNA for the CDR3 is TGTGCCACCAGCACTAACCCAGGCTACGAGCAGTACTTC. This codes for CATSTNPGYEQYF.

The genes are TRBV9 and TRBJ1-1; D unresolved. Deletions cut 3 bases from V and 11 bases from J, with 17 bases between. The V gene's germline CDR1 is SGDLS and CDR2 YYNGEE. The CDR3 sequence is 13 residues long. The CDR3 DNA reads TGTGCCAGCAGCGCCAGCGATGTGGAAAACGCTTTCTTT. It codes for CASSASDVENAFF.

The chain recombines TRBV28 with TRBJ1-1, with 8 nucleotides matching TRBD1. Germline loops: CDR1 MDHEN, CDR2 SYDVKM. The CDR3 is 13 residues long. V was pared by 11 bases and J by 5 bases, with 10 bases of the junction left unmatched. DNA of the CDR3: TGTGCCGGCCGAAAGACAGGGGAGACTGAAGCTTTCTTT. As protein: CAGRKTGETEAFF. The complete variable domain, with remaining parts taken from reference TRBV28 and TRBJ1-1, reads DVKVTQSSRYLVKRTGEKVFLECVQDMDHENMFWYRQDPGLGLRLIYFSYDVKMKEKGDIPEGYSVSREKKERFSLILESASTNQTSMYLCAGRKTGETEAFFGQGTRLTVV.

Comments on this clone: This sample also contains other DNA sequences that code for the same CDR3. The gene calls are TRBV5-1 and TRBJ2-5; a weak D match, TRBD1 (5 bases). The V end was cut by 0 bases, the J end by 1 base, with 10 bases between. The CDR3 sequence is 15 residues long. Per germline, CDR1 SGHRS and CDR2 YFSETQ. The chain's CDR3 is CASSLDGTGQETQYF. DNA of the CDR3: TGCGCCAGCAGCTTGGATGGCACAGGCCAAGAGACCCAGTACTTC.

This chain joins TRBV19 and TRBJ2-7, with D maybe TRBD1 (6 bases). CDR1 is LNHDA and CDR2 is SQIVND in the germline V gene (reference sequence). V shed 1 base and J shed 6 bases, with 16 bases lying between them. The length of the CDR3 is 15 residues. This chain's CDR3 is CASSIAKTPGAEQYF. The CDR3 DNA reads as TGTGCCAGTAGTATAGCCAAGACCCCAGGGGCCGAGCAGTACTTC. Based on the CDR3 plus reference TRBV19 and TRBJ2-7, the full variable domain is DGGITQSPKYLFRKEGQNVTLSCEQNLNHDAMYWYRQDPGQGLRLIYYSQIVNDFQKGDIAEGYSVSREKKESFPLTVTSAQKNPTAFYLCASSIAKTPGAEQYFGPGTRLTVT.

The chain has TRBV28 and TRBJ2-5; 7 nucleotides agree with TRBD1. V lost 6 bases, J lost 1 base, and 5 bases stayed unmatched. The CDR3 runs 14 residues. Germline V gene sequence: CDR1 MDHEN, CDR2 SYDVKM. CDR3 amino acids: CASSEQGFQETQYF. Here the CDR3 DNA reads TGTGCCAGCAGCGAACAGGGGTTCCAAGAGACCCAGTACTTC.

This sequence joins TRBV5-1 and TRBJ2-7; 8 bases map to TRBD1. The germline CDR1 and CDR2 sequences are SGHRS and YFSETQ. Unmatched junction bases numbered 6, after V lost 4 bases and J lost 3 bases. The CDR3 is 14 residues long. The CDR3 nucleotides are TGCGCCAGCAGCCCCGGGACAGGCAACTACGAGCAGTACTTC. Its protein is CASSPGTGNYEQYF.

The CDR3 DNA reads TGTGCCTGGGGCGGGACTAGCGACTACAATGAGCAGTTCTTC. This translates into CAWGGTSDYNEQFF. The chain recombines TRBV30 with TRBJ2-1; 10 nucleotides line up with TRBD2. The CDR3 consists of 14 residues. The junction had 4 bases not matched to a gene; V was cut back by 5 bases and J by 3 bases. CDR1 and CDR2 from the germline V gene are GTSNPN and SVGIG (reference sequence). Filled out from reference TRBV30 and TRBJ2-1, the complete variable domain reads SQTIHQWPATLVQPVGSPLSLECTVEGTSNPNLYWYRQAAGRGLQLLFYSVGIGQISSEVPQNLSASRPQDRQFILSSKKLLLSDSGFYLCAWGGTSDYNEQFFGPGTRLTVL.

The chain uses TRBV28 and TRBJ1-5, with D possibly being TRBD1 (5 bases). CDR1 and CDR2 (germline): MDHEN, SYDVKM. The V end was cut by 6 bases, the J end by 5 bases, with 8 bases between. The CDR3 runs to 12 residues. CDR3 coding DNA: TGTGCCAGCAGAACAGGTTATCAGCCCCAGCATTTT. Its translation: CASRTGYQPQHF.

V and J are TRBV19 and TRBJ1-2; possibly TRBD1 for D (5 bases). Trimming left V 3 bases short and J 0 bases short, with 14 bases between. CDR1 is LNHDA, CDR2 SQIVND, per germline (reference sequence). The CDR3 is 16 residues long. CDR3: CASSMGLLQANYGYTF. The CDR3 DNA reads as TGTGCCAGTAGTATGGGGCTGCTTCAAGCTAACTATGGCTACACCTTC.